The rows below give T cell receptor beta chains drawn from one sample of a study of T cell clones after liver transplantation. The protocol was immunoSEQ multiplex PCR, while the TCRdb copy is restricted to in-frame clones and leaves out a portion. The profile covers 20,000 to 25,000 clones, with more than 65% appearing a single time and roughly 33% taken by the ten largest. This material consisted of CD8+ T cells from blood, taken approximately 54 months after liver transplant. The receptor set was obtained from a human patient who received a liver transplant. Some T cells may be transferred from the graft donor. Each CDR3 is given with its conserved first and last residue. Fields, in order: D gene, clone size, J gene, V gene, CDR3 protein, CDR3 DNA. The D gene is left open where the match is weak. Clone size, where shown, is once, few, many, or a class for clones that have expanded.

- - TRBJ1-6 TRBV2 CASSEAIRTENSPLHF TGTGCCAGCAGTGAAGCAATCCGGACAGAAAATTCACCCCTCCACTTT
TRBD2 - TRBJ2-3 TRBV4-1 CASSQGQRGYTDTQYF TGCGCCAGCAGCCAAGGTCAGCGGGGATACACAGATACGCAGTATTTT
TRBD2 few TRBJ2-7 TRBV11-2 CASSIGGADYEQYF TGTGCCAGCAGCATCGGGGGGGCGGACTACGAGCAGTACTTC
TRBD2 - TRBJ2-1 TRBV29-1 CKSGGSDNEQFF TGCAAATCCGGGGGGAGCGACAATGAGCAGTTCTTC
- - TRBJ2-4 TRBV5-6 CASSSQRAKNIQYF TGTGCCAGCAGCTCCCAAAGGGCCAAAAACATTCAGTACTTC
- - TRBJ2-7 TRBV7-6 CASSLDRDTYEQYF TGTGCCAGCAGCTTAGACAGGGACACCTACGAGCAGTACTTC
- - TRBJ1-2 TRBV4-2 CASSQDGGGRDGYTF TGTGCCAGCAGCCAAGATGGGGGGGGACGCGATGGCTACACCTTC
- large TRBJ2-7 TRBV14 CASSQAGYEQYF TGTGCCAGCAGCCAAGCAGGGTACGAGCAGTACTTC
TRBD1 - TRBJ2-1 TRBV4-1 CASSQNPTGTYNEQFF TGCGCCAGCAGCCAAAACCCGACAGGGACCTACAATGAGCAGTTCTTC
- - TRBJ2-7 TRBV7-9 CASSLAGDPYEQYF TGTGCCAGCAGCTTAGCCGGGGACCCCTACGAGCAGTACTTC
- - TRBJ1-3 TRBV29-1 CSASAGAGNTIYF TGCAGCGCGTCGGCAGGGGCTGGAAACACCATATATTTT
TRBD1 once TRBJ1-2 TRBV13 CASSHRQGFYGYTF TGTGCCAGCAGCCATCGACAGGGCTTCTATGGCTACACCTTC
- few TRBJ1-2 TRBV27 CATRSGGPLGYTF TGTGCCACCCGTAGTGGAGGGCCCCTTGGCTACACCTTC
- - TRBJ1-4 TRBV7-6 CASSLKAAGEKLFF TGTGCCAGCAGCTTAAAGGCTGCCGGTGAAAAACTGTTTTTT
TRBD1 - TRBJ2-7 TRBV27 CASSQQGSSYEQYF TGTGCCAGCAGCCAACAGGGGAGCTCCTACGAGCAGTACTTC
- - TRBJ1-3 TRBV4-2 CASSQALISGNTIYF TGTGCCAGCAGCCAAGCACTCATCTCTGGAAACACCATATATTTT
- - TRBJ2-1 TRBV7-9 CASSPGGYNEQFF TGTGCCAGCAGCCCAGGAGGCTACAATGAGCAGTTCTTC
TRBD1 - TRBJ2-7 TRBV5-4 CASSLAGTGNEQYF TGTGCCAGCAGCTTGGCCGGGACAGGGAACGAGCAGTACTTC
- - TRBJ2-3 TRBV6-1 CASSRTRGPGDTQYF TGTGCCAGCAGTCGTACGAGGGGCCCGGGAGATACGCAGTATTTT
TRBD2 - TRBJ2-1 TRBV7-9 CASRLIPAGGHEQFF TGTGCCAGCAGACTCATCCCAGCGGGGGGCCATGAGCAGTTCTTC
TRBD1 - TRBJ2-2 TRBV6-6 CASSYRTGNTGELFF TGTGCCAGCAGTTATCGGACAGGGAACACCGGGGAGCTGTTTTTT
- - TRBJ2-1 TRBV7-9 CASSLGLNEQFF TGTGCCAGCAGCTTAGGACTTAATGAGCAGTTCTTC
- - TRBJ2-7 TRBV2 CASILQGQYF TGTGCCAGCATTCTCCAGGGGCAGTACTTC
- - TRBJ2-2 TRBV12-2 CASRSECGPRVVNGELFF TGTGCAAGTCGCAGTGAGTGTGGCCCCAGGGTTGTAAACGGGGAGCTGTTTTTT
- - TRBJ1-5 TRBV19 CASRGGGNQPQHF TGTGCCAGTAGAGGGGGTGGAAATCAGCCCCAGCATTTT
- - TRBJ2-7 TRBV6-5 CASSYSRAYEQYF TGTGCCAGCAGTTACTCACGTGCCTACGAGCAGTACTTC
- - TRBJ1-1 TRBV28 CASMLGGAEAFF TGTGCCAGCATGCTGGGGGGCGCTGAAGCTTTCTTT
- - TRBJ2-7 TRBV25-1 CASSLVAGDYEQYF TGTGCCAGCAGCTTAGTTGCTGGGGACTACGAGCAGTACTTC
- - TRBJ2-3 TRBV7-7 CASSFGPENSDTQYF TGTGCTAGCAGCTTTGGACCGGAGAATTCAGATACGCAGTATTTT
- - TRBJ2-7 TRBV9 CASSVEVQSYEQYF TGTGCCAGCAGCGTAGAGGTACAGTCCTACGAGCAGTACTTC
- - TRBJ1-5 TRBV2 CASSEATDSNQPQHF TGTGCCAGCAGTGAAGCGACTGATAGCAATCAGCCCCAGCATTTT
TRBD2 - TRBJ2-5 TRBV9 CASTVSGLAGETQYF TGTGCCAGCACAGTCTCGGGGCTAGCGGGGGAGACCCAGTACTTC
TRBD2 once TRBJ2-7 TRBV7-9 CASSSPGGSYEQYF TGTGCCAGCAGCTCCCCGGGGGGGTCCTACGAGCAGTACTTC
TRBD1 medium-sized TRBJ2-5 TRBV27 CASSSPRTGEYF TGTGCCAGCAGTTCCCCGAGGACAGGCGAGTACTTC
TRBD2 - TRBJ2-7 TRBV7-8 CASRRPGLAGAPSYEQYF TGTGCCAGCAGGCGACCGGGACTAGCGGGGGCCCCCTCCTACGAGCAGTACTTC
TRBD1 - TRBJ2-3 TRBV7-9 CASSQRRGRLTDTQYF TGTGCCAGCAGCCAACGAAGGGGGCGCCTCACAGATACGCAGTATTTT
- - TRBJ2-6 TRBV11-2 CASSLADGANVLTF TGTGCCAGCAGCTTAGCTGATGGGGCCAACGTCCTGACTTTC
TRBD2 - TRBJ2-1 TRBV7-2 CASWSLGGGDNEQFF TGTGCCAGTTGGAGCTTGGGCGGGGGTGACAATGAGCAGTTCTTC
- - TRBJ1-5 TRBV19 CASSIATGSNQPQHF TGTGCCAGTAGTATAGCTACAGGTAGCAATCAGCCCCAGCATTTT
TRBD2 once TRBJ2-1 TRBV7-8 CASSPSLAGHHNEQFF TGTGCCAGCAGCCCTTCACTAGCGGGGCACCACAATGAGCAGTTCTTC
- few TRBJ1-4 TRBV18 CASSRDAGEKLFF TGTGCCAGCTCTAGGGACGCCGGAGAAAAACTGTTTTTT
- - TRBJ2-7 TRBV5-4 CASSQEKRYEQYF TGTGCCAGCAGCCAAGAGAAGCGTTACGAGCAGTACTTC
TRBD1 - TRBJ1-6 TRBV19 CASSMVQGAYGSPLHF TGTGCCAGTAGTATGGTACAGGGGGCTTACGGTTCACCCCTCCACTTT
- - TRBJ1-1 TRBV4-1 CASSQVIGTEAFF TGCGCCAGCAGCCAAGTGATTGGCACTGAAGCTTTCTTT
- - TRBJ2-2 TRBV6-5 CASSYSVGQVTGELFF TGTGCCAGCAGTTACTCTGTCGGGCAGGTCACCGGGGAGCTGTTTTTT
- - TRBJ2-3 TRBV28 CASSSGVGVSTDTQYF TGTGCCAGCAGTTCAGGGGTGGGAGTTAGCACAGATACGCAGTATTTT
- once TRBJ2-7 TRBV11-2 CASSRGAGDSYEQYF TGTGCCAGCAGCCGTGGGGCAGGGGACTCCTACGAGCAGTACTTC
- - TRBJ2-7 TRBV28 CASSLREVSYEQYF TGTGCCAGCAGTCTCAGGGAGGTCTCCTACGAGCAGTACTTC
TRBD1 - TRBJ2-5 TRBV6-5 CASSYPGTGGETQYF TGTGCCAGCAGTTACCCCGGGACAGGGGGAGAGACCCAGTACTTC
- - TRBJ1-2 TRBV5-5 CASSLAPSGNGYTF TGTGCCAGCAGCTTGGCTCCATCGGGAAATGGCTACACCTTC
- - TRBJ1-1 TRBV7-6 CASRQGGDTEAFF TGTGCCAGCAGACAGGGTGGAGACACTGAAGCTTTCTTT
- - TRBJ2-3 TRBV7-9 CASSPPRADTQYF TGTGCCAGCAGCCCACCGCGCGCAGATACGCAGTATTTT
TRBD1 - TRBJ2-7 TRBV4-2 CASSQEGQGASYEQYF TGTGCCAGCAGCCAAGAAGGACAGGGAGCCTCCTACGAGCAGTACTTC
- - TRBJ2-1 TRBV11-3 CASSLGLDEQFF TGTGCCAGCAGCTTAGGGCTGGATGAGCAGTTCTTC
TRBD1 - TRBJ2-2 TRBV10-3 CAIRDEGAPVTGELFF TGTGCCATCAGGGATGAGGGGGCGCCGGTCACCGGGGAGCTGTTTTTT
- - TRBJ2-1 TRBV4-2 CASSHFTDEQFF TGTGCCAGCAGCCACTTTACTGATGAGCAGTTCTTC